By frequency in the sample, the clone carrying this T cell receptor beta chain is medium-sized. Antigen: not known. HTBI primers from iRepertoire and Arm-PCR of CDR3 regions yielded the TCR beta libraries. TCRdb fed the multiplex PCR reads into MiXCR, producing one record per CDR3 protein. The sample contains about 430,000 distinct CDR3 sequences, 15% of which appear only once. Time point defined: newly diagnosed GD, antithyroid drugs for less than 3 months. Researchers made the TCR library from RNA that was extracted from PBMCs. These data belong to a study of regulatory T cells in long-lasting Graves disease. About the study: Graves' patients, newly diagnosed, had taken antithyroid drugs under 3 months. Study observations and caveats: The study found lower TCR diversity in persistent Graves' patients than in newly diagnosed ones.

These data are also associated with another study on T cells in Graves' hyperthyroidism and ophthalmopathy.

This sequence originates from a middle-aged woman with Graves disease. The input for sequencing was peripheral blood mononuclear cells (PBMCs), taken at new diagnosis, from a patient treated with antithyroid drugs.

CDR3 sequence: CASSSSGGASDTQYF. The CDR3, as DNA: TGTGCCAGCAGTTCATCAGGGGGGGCCTCAGATACGCAGTATTTT. This chain joins TRBV2 and TRBJ2-3; D tentatively reads TRBD1 or TRBD2 (7 bases each). The CDR3 runs to 15 residues. CDR1 SNHLY and CDR2 FYNNEI come from the germline V gene. V lost 5 bases and J lost 4, with 16 bases in between.